The clone carrying this T cell receptor (beta chain) has more than one count but fewer than ten. The sample belongs to a study of blood T cells in healthy people across ages. Across the whole study: When template switching was applied, about one barcoded beta molecule was captured per two T cells.

Then a second PCR, running about 6 to 12 cycles, was carried out with a sample-barcoded 5' primer and a J-beta primer mix. From the 5' RACE reads, TCRdb called clonotypes with MiXCR, one entry per CDR3 protein. Of some 850,000 distinct CDR3 sequences in the sample, 25% to 30% were seen once. Looked up from germline, CDR1 is DFQATT and CDR2 is SNEGSKA (reference sequence). With 0 bases removed from V and 2 bases from J, the gap between germline ends came to 15 bases. There are 16 residues in the CDR3. These same data were also listed under a study on T cells of mothers and their children. That source reports: The study sampled three healthy Caucasian mothers and their six children. TCR recombination output is shaped by thymic selection similarly in related and unrelated pairs. Related mother-child pairs showed slightly, non-significantly higher overlap than unrelated pairs.

This TCR was sampled from a boy aged 5-17 years in good health. Sequenced sample: blood. The genes are TRBV20-1 and TRBJ2-3; the D gene is possibly TRBD2 (5 bases). CDR3 nucleotide sequence: TGCAGTGCTAGAGATGAATTGGCGGGTCACACAGATACGCAGTATTTT. Encoded protein: CSARDELAGHTDTQYF.